The entry below gives a single T cell receptor (beta chain) sequence along with its context. The sample is drawn from a study of cytomegalovirus exposure and HLA in healthy donors. The PCR had 60 Vbeta and 13 Jbeta primers. Original processing methods: In a later analysis, approximately 80 million unique TCR beta chains included roughly 11 million shared by two or more donors. Using immunoSEQ multiplex PCR, the repertoire was profiled, and TCRdb retains in-frame clones only, with some absent. For V, J and clone size, that table is used; D and trimming come from the DNA. This sample has 150,000 to 200,000 clones, with around 84% found just once. Germline loops: CDR1 MNHEY, CDR2 SVGAGI. V was clipped by 8 bases and J by 8 bases; unmatched bases: 5. There are 12 residues in the CDR3.

The receptor comes from a man younger than 35 in good health and CMV-seronegative. The J gene is TRBJ1-4, the V gene TRBV6-5; 7 bases match TRBD1. Sequencing was carried out using PBMCs. The CDR3, as DNA: TGTGCCAGCGGGGACAGTTCGGAAAAACTGTTTTTT. Translating gives CASGDSSEKLFF.